The following is a T cell receptor (beta chain) sequence with its context. This sample was included in a study of blood T cell repertoires in COVID-19. Study context: Material from acute and convalescent COVID-19 was sourced from the United States, Italy and Spain.

Germline loops: CDR1 MNHEY, CDR2 SVGAGI. V shed 5 bases and J 7 bases; nucleotides not matched to a gene: 7. The CDR3 is 14 amino acids. The data were produced by immunoSEQ multiplex PCR, yet TCRdb's version contains in-frame clones alone and is incomplete. The sample consists of around 230,000 clones, 70% to 85% of them appearing once. The study assigned cohorts using participant-reported clinical history. The TCR was taken from a man aged 35 to 55 who had recovered from COVID-19. The chain employs TRBV6-5 and TRBJ1-5, with 8 bases aligning to TRBD1. Sequencing was done on a sample of PBMCs or T cells enriched from blood (not recorded which). The CDR3 protein is CASSRGTGLQPQHF. The CDR3 nucleotides read TGTGCCAGCAGTCGAGGGACAGGTCTGCAGCCCCAGCATTTT.